This TCR beta chain appears in the sequencing data of a study of prognosis after radiotherapy for stage I lung cancer. Study summary: With over ten men and over five women, the cohort's median age was roughly 70 years, range about 50–85. Several of the patients had squamous cell carcinoma tumors, while around 11 had adenocarcinoma tumors. Study-wide results and caveats: Patients who developed distant metastases had lower Shannon entropy after stereotactic body radiation therapy. As reported, TRBV and TRBJ gene usage differed between patients who had metastases and those who did not.

Comments on this clonotype: Its antigen is unknown. Its ends do not fully match the called genes, so a read error is possible.

Two-round multiplex PCR amplified TCR beta CDR3 from genomic DNA. Primers targeting each individual TRBV and TRBJ gene were applied in first-round PCR. One entry per CDR3 protein, called by TCRdb with MiXCR from the multiplex PCR reads. Here the sample spans some 56,000 distinct CDR3 sequences, 26% being singletons. This sequence originates from a donor aged 50 or older with non-small cell lung cancer. The material sequenced was PBMCs, taken before or after stereotactic body radiation therapy (not recorded which).

CDR3 sequence: CASSIQVRAPYGYSF. In DNA, the CDR3 is TGTGCCAGTAGTATTCAGGTAAGAGCCCCCTATGGCTACTCCTTC. The chain recombines TRBV19 with TRBJ1-2; D is unclear. Per the germline V gene, CDR1 is LNHDA and CDR2 is SQIVND (reference sequence). The CDR3 extends over 15 amino acids.